The 13 T cell receptor delta chains reported below all come from one sample, sequenced in a study of gamma-delta chains in newborns, infants, children. TCRdb called clones anew from the reads with CATT. The sample has approximately 2,600 delta-chain clones, more than 7.5% seen once. Input material: blood. These receptors all come from a child who was a newborn, infant or young child, either healthy, febrile or measles-vaccinated (not recorded which).

Turning to this clone: A read error may be the cause here, since a much bigger clone is one base away. Distinct nucleotide sequences in the sample also encode this CDR3. V gene TRDV1 combines with J gene TRDJ1; the D is unclear. This CDR3 contains 19 residues. CDR1 and CDR2 from the germline V gene are TSWWSYY and QGS. The V and J ends lost 6 bases and 0 bases respectively, with 26 bases between them. This CDR3 reads CALGGTSTGLLLYTDKLIF. The CDR3 DNA follows: TGTGCTCTTGGAGGAACCTCTACGGGCCTCCTTTTGTACACCGATAAACTCATCTTT.

This clone was observed a handful of times. The junction departs from germline at one end; a sequencing error may be responsible. The same CDR3 can be traced to other DNA sequences in this sample. The rearrangement links TRDV1 to TRDJ1; 8 bases map to TRDD3. The CDR3 consists of 17 residues. CDR1 is TSWWSYY, CDR2 QGS, per germline. The CDR3 loop is CALGAHFRGINTDKLIF. The CDR3 DNA reads as TGTGCTCTTGGGGCCCACTTTAGGGGGATAAACACTGATAAACTCATCTTT.

This clone appeared a few times. V gene TRDV2 combines with J gene TRDJ1; 7 bases match TRDD3. The J segment lost 0 bases and the V segment lost 3 bases, leaving 15 bases of the junction unmatched. CDR1 GEAIGNYY and CDR2 EKD come from the germline V gene. CDR3 length: 18 amino acids. CDR3 DNA: TGTGCCTGTGACTTACTGGGGTCCCGGGAGGGCTACACCGATAAACTCATCTTT. It encodes CACDLLGSREGYTDKLIF.

In this sample, this clone turned up once. The CDR3 DNA reads as TGTGCCTCTGTCCTGGCTACCTGGGACACCCGACAGATGTTTTTC. It codes for CASVLATWDTRQMFF. The rearrangement links TRDV2 to TRDJ3; no definite D call. This CDR3 contains 15 residues. Germline values: CDR1 GEAIGNYY, CDR2 EKD. V lost 8 bases and J lost 2, with 12 bases in between.

This clone is large in the sample. This specimen includes other DNA sequences encoding the same CDR3. The V call is TRDV2, the J call TRDJ3, with TRDD3 identical over 12 bases. Trimming at V came to 3 bases and at J to 0 bases, leaving 8 bases not matched to a gene. Germline CDR1 reads GEAIGNYY; CDR2 reads EKD. The CDR3 consists of 20 residues. CDR3 nucleotide sequence: TGTGCCTGTGACCCTGTACTGGGGGATACCCGCTCCTGGGACACCCGACAGATGTTTTTC. It is translated as CACDPVLGDTRSWDTRQMFF.

Remarks on this clone: It differs at one base from a far larger clone, so likely a read error. Other DNA sequences in this specimen translate into the identical CDR3. The chain carries TRDV2 and TRDJ3; tentatively, D is TRDD3 (6 bases). V was trimmed by 2 bases and J by 2 bases, leaving 15 bases between them. The germline CDR1 and CDR2 sequences are GEAIGNYY and EKD. The CDR3 length is 18 residues. Written as DNA, the CDR3 is TGTGCCTGTGACAAAGTACTGGGAGATACCTGGGACACCCGACAGATGTTTTTC. It yields the protein CACDKVLGDTWDTRQMFF.

This clone was picked up a small number of times. A read error may be the cause here, since a much bigger clone is one base away. The J gene is TRDJ2, the V gene TRDV2, with 8 bases that match TRDD3. Losses at the gene ends were 5 bases for V and 0 bases for J; bases not matched to a gene: 4. This CDR3 is 15 amino acids long. CDR1 is GEAIGNYY and CDR2 is EKD in the germline V gene. CDR3 region: CACAVLGALTAQLFF. The CDR3 DNA follows: TGTGCCTGTGCCGTACTGGGGGCTTTGACAGCACAACTCTTCTTT.

The rearrangement joins TRDV2 to TRDJ3, with 9 bases aligning to TRDD3. The trim removed 4 bases at V and 2 bases at J, leaving 5 bases unmatched. The CDR3 sequence is 17 residues long. Germline loops: CDR1 GEAIGNYY, CDR2 EKD. DNA of the CDR3: TGTGCCTGTGATCCCACTGGGGGACCCTGGGACACCCGACAGATGTTTTTC. Translation: CACDPTGGPWDTRQMFF.

This clone has just a few counts. The genes are TRDV3 and TRDJ1; TRDD2 matches 9 bases. The CDR3 contains 16 residues. After removal of 4 bases from V and 2 bases from J, the junction contained 14 bases not matched to a gene. The germline gives CDR1 TVYSNPD, CDR2 GDNSRS (reference sequence). This chain's CDR3 is CASLPTSYWDTDKLIF. In DNA, the CDR3 is TGTGCCTCCCTTCCTACGTCTTACTGGGATACCGATAAACTCATCTTT.

Concerning this clone: The same CDR3 arises from other DNA sequences in this sample as well. The chain has TRDV2 and TRDJ3; the match to TRDD3 covers 13 bases. The J segment lost 2 bases and the V segment lost 9 bases, leaving 6 bases of the junction unmatched. CDR3 length: 17 amino acids. Germline loops: CDR1 GEAIGNYY, CDR2 EKD. The CDR3 here is CATVTGGYAWDTRQMFF. DNA for the CDR3: TGTGCCACCGTAACTGGGGGATACGCCTGGGACACCCGACAGATGTTTTTC.

This clone was seen a few times. This CDR3 is also generated by other DNA sequences in the sample. The chain combines TRDV2 with TRDJ3; TRDD3 matches at 10 bases. Trimming took 9 bases from V and 0 from J; bases not matched to a gene: 10. This CDR3 is built from 18 residues. The germline V gene has CDR1 GEAIGNYY and CDR2 EKD. This CDR3 reads CATVLGGYASWDTRQMFF. CDR3 nucleotides: TGTGCCACCGTACTGGGGGGATACGCCTCCTGGGACACCCGACAGATGTTTTTC.

Details on this clone: TCRdb assigns this DNA the protein of a much larger clone, which departs from its translation at residues 7 and 11; this likely reflects a read error, and the protein shown comes from translating the DNA. This rearrangement joins TRDV2 to TRDJ2, with a possible D match to TRDD3 (5 bases). The CDR3 runs to 13 residues. Germline V gene data show CDR1 as GEAIGNYY and CDR2 as EKD. This CDR3 reads CACDYWRTAQPFF. In DNA form, the CDR3 reads TGTGCCTGTGACTACTGGAGGACAGCACAACCCTTCTTT.

Remarks on this clone: Given a much more abundant clone one base away, this may be a read error. CDR3 in amino acids: CAILWATDKLIF. The DNA of the CDR3 is TGTGCCATACTGTGGGCCACCGATAAACTCATCTTT. V usage is TRDV2 and J usage is TRDJ1; D ambiguous. V lost 9 bases, J lost 1 base, and 11 bases lay in between. This CDR3 has 12 amino acids. Germline V CDR1 and CDR2: GEAIGNYY, EKD.